This T cell receptor (beta chain) was identified during a study of preoperative IRX-2 immunotherapy in early breast cancer. Germline V gives CDR1 MNHGY, CDR2 SAAAGT. There are 14 residues in the CDR3. Trimming at V came to 10 bases and at J to 8 bases, leaving 11 bases not matched to a gene. Clones were read by immunoSEQ multiplex PCR, and TCRdb kept only the in-frame ones, dropping some. The sample lists about 32,000 clones; around 83% were seen once. The treatment denotes: preoperative locoregional IRX-2 cytokine immunotherapy. The sequencing used lymph node tissue, collected from a patient treated with IRX-2 immunotherapy. The receptor's source is a human donor with breast cancer. The chain joins TRBV6-8 to TRBJ2-1, with TRBD1 identical over 10 bases. The chain's CDR3 is CAISGTGESDEQFF. DNA of the CDR3: TGTGCCATTTCCGGGACAGGGGAGTCAGATGAGCAGTTCTTC.